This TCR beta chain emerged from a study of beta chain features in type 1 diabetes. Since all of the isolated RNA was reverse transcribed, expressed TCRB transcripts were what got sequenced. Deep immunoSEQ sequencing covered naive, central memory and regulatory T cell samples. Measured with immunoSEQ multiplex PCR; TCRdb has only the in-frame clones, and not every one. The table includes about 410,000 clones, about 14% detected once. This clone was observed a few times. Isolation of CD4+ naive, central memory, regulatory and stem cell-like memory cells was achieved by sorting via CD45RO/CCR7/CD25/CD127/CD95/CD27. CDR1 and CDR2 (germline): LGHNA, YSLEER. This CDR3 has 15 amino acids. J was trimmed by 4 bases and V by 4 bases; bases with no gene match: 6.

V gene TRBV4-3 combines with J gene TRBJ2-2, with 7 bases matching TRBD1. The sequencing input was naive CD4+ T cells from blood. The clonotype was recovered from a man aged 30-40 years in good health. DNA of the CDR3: TGCGCCAGCAGCCCCAGCGAGGGGGCCACCGGGGAGCTGTTTTTT. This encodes CASSPSEGATGELFF.